The T cell receptor beta chain described here comes from a study of blood T cell repertoires in COVID-19. In the study overall: Acute-phase and convalescent COVID-19 samples originated in the United States, Italy and Spain. PBMCs, B-cell-depleted T cells, or T cells provided the cDNA or gDNA that made up the material.

This clone was seen once. V gave up 5 bases and J gave up 7 bases; unmatched junction bases: 11. Germline V gene lookup returns CDR1 SEHNR and CDR2 FQNEAQ (reference sequence). The CDR3 spans 15 residues. In the authors' workflow: From reference gene primer amplification, estimates of nucleated cell counts were derived. The assay was immunoSEQ multiplex PCR, and TCRdb's table has in-frame clones only and misses some. V and J calls and clone size are copied from that table; D and trimming were computed from the DNA. Of about 250,000 clones detected, 70% to 85% appear once; the ten largest clones hold more than 7%.

The specimen was peripheral blood. The J gene is TRBJ2-7, the V gene TRBV7-9, with 10 bases matching TRBD2. The sequence derives from a man older than 75 with acute or convalescent COVID-19. This chain's CDR3 is CASSPSGGDPREQYF. For the CDR3, the DNA is TGTGCCAGCAGCCCTAGCGGGGGCGACCCTCGGGAGCAGTACTTC.